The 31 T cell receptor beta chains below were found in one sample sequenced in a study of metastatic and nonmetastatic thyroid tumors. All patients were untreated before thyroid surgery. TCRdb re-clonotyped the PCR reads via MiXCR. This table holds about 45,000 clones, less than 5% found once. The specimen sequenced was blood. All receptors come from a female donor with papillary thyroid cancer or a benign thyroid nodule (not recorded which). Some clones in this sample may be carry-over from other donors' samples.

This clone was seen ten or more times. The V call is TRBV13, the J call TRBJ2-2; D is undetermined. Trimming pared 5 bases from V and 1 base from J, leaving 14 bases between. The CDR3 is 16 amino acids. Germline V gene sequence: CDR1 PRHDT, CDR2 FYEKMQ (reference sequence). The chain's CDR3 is CASSPRTHLNTGELFF. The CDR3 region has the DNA TGTGCCAGCAGCCCGAGGACCCACCTGAACACCGGGGAGCTGTTTTTT.

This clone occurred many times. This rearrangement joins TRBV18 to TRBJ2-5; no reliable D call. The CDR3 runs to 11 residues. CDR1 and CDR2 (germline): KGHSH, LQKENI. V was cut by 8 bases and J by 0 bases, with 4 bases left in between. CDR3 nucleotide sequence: TGTGCCAGCCAGTACCAAGAGACCCAGTACTTC. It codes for CASQYQETQYF.

The CDR3: CATRPTGDYEKLFF. The CDR3 region has the DNA TGTGCCACCAGGCCTACAGGGGATTACGAAAAACTGTTTTTT. The V and J genes are TRBV15 and TRBJ1-4, with TRBD1 matching over 7 bases. The CDR3 spans 14 residues. Germline loops: CDR1 LNHNV, CDR2 YYDKDF (reference sequence). Unmatched junction bases numbered 9, after V lost 6 bases and J lost 8 bases. Supplemented by reference TRBV15 and TRBJ1-4, the full variable domain reads DAMVIQNPRYQVTQFGKPVTLSCSQTLNHNVMYWYQQKSSQAPKLLFHYYDKDFNNEADTPDNFQSRRPNTSFCFLDIRSPGLGDTAMYLCATRPTGDYEKLFFGSGTQLSVL.

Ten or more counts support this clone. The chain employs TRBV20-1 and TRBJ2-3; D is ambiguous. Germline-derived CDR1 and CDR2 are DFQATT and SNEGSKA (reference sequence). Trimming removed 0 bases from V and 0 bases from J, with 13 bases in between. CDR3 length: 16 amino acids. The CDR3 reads CSARDSTVLSTDTQYF. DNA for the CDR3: TGCAGTGCTAGAGATAGCACTGTTCTGAGCACAGATACGCAGTATTTT.

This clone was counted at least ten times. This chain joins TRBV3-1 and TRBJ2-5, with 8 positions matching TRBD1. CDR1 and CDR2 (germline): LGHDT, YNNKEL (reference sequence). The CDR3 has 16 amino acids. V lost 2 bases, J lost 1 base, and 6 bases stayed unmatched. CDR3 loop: CASSQNQGASQETQYF. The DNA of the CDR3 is TGTGCCAGCAGCCAAAACCAGGGGGCTTCCCAAGAGACCCAGTACTTC.

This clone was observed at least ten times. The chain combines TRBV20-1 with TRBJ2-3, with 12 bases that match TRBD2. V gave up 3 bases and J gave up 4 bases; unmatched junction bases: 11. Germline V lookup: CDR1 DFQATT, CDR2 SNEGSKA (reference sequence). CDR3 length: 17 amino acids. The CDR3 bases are TGCAGTGCTAGGGGGGCTAGCGGGAGGGCCATGGCAGATACGCAGTATTTT. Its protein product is CSARGASGRAMADTQYF.

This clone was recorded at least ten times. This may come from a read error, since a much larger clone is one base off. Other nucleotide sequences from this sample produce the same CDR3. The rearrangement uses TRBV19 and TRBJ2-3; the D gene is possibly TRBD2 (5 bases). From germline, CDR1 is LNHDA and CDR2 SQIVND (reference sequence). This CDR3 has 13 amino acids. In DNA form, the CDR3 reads TGCGCCAGTAGTACCGAGCGGATTCATACGCAGTATTTT. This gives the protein CASSTERIHTQYF.

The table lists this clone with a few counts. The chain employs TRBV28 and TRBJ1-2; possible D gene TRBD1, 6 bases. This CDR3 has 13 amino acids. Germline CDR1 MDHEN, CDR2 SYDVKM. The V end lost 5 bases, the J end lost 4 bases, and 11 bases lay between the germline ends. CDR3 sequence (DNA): TGTGCCAGCAGTCCCGGGACACCCTATGGCTACACCTTC. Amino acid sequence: CASSPGTPYGYTF.

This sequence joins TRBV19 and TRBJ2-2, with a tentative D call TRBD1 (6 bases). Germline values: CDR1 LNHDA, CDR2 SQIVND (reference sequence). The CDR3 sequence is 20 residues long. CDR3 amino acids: CAGRTTYDQGGTYNTGELFF. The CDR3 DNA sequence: TGTGCAGGTAGGACGACGTATGACCAAGGGGGAACTTACAACACCGGGGAGCTGTTTTTT.

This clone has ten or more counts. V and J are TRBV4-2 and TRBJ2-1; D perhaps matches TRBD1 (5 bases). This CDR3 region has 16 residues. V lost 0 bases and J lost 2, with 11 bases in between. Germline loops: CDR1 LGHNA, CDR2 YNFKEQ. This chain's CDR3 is CASSQETRVAYNEQFF. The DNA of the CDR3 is TGTGCCAGCAGCCAAGAGACCAGGGTCGCCTACAATGAGCAGTTCTTC.

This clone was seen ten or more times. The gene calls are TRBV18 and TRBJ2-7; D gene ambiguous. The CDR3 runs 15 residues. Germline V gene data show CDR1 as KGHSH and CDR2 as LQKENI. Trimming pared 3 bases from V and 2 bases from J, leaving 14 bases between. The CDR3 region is CASSPYVSATYEQYF. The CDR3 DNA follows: TGTGCCAGCTCACCCTACGTTTCCGCTACCTACGAGCAGTACTTC.

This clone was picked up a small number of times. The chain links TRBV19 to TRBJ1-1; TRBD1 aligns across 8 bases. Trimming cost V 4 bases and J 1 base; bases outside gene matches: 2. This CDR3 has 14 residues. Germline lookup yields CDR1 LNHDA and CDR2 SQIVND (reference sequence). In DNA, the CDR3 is TGTGCCAGTAGTAAGACAGGGGAGAACACTGAAGCTTTCTTT. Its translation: CASSKTGENTEAFF.

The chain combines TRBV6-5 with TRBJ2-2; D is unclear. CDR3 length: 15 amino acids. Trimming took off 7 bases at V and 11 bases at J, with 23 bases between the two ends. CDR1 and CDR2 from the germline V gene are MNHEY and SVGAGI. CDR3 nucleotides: TGTGCCAGCATTTATGGTTTCGACGCAGACGGAGAGCTGTTTTTT. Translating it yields CASIYGFDADGELFF.

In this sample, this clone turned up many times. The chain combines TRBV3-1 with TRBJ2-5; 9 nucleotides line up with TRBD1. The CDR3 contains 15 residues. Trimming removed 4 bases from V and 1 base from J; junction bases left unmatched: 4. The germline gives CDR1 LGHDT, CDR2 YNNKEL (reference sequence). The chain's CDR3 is CASSLGTGIQETQYF. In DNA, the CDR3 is TGTGCCAGCAGCCTCGGGACAGGGATCCAAGAGACCCAGTACTTC.

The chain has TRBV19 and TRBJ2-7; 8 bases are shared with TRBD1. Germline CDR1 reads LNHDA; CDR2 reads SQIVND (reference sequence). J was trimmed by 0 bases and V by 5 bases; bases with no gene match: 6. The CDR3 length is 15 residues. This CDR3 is CASSPGTGSSYEQYF. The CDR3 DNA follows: TGTGCCAGTAGTCCGGGGACAGGTAGCTCCTACGAGCAGTACTTC.

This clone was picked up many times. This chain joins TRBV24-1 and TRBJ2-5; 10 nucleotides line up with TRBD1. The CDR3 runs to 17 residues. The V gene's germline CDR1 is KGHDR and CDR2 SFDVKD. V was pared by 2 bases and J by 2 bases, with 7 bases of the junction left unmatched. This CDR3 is CATSDWGTGEKQETQYF. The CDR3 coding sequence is TGTGCCACCAGTGATTGGGGGACAGGGGAAAAACAAGAGACCCAGTACTTC.

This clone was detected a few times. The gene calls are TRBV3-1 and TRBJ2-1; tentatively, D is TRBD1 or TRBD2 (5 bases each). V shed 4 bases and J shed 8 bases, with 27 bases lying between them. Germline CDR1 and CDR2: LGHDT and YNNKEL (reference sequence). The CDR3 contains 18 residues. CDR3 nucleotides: TGTGCCAGCAGCCCCGGGGCATGGGGAGTCTCCCCATTCGATGAGCAGTTCTTC. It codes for CASSPGAWGVSPFDEQFF.

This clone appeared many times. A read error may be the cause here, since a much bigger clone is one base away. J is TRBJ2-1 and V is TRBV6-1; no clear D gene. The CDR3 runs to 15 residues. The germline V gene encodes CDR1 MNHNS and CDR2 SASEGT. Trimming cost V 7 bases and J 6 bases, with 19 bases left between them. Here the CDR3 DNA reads TGTGCCAGCACAGGACGACCAACAGTCACCAATGAGCAGTTCTTC. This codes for CASTGRPTVTNEQFF.

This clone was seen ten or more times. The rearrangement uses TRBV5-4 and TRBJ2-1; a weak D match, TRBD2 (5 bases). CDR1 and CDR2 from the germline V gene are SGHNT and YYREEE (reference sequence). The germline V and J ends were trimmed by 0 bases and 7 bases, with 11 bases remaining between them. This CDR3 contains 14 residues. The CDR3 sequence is CASSLAGRRNEQFF. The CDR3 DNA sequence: TGTGCCAGCAGCTTGGCCGGCCGGAGGAATGAGCAGTTCTTC.

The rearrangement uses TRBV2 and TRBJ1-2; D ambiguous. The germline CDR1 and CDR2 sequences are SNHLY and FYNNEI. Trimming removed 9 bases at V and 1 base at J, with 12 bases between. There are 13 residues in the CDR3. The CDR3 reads CASGEYLNYGYTF. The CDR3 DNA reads TGTGCCAGTGGCGAGTACCTTAACTATGGCTACACCTTC.

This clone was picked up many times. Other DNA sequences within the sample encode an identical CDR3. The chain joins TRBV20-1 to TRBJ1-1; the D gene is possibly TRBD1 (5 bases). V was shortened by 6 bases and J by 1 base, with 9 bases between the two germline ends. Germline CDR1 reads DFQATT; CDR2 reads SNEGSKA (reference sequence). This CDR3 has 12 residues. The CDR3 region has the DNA TGCAGTGCCCCCAGGGCGAACACTGAAGCTTTCTTT. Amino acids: CSAPRANTEAFF.

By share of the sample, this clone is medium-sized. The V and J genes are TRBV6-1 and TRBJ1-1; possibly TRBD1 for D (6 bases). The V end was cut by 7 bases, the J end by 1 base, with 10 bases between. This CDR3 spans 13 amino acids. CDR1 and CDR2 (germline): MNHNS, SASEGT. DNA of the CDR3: TGTGCCAGCATCCGGGGGCGGAACACTGAAGCTTTCTTT. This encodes CASIRGRNTEAFF.

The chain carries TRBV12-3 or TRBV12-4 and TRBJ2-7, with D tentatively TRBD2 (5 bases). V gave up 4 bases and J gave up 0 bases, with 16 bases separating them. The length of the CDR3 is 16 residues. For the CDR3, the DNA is TGTGCCAGCAGTTCTCCGTGGAGGCAGGACTCCTACGAGCAGTACTTC. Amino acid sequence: CASSSPWRQDSYEQYF.

The CDR3: CATLTGRSYGYTF. CDR3 sequence (DNA): TGTGCCACCCTCACCGGCAGATCCTATGGCTACACCTTC. The chain carries TRBV27 and TRBJ1-2; no definite D call. The CDR3 is 13 amino acids. The V gene's germline CDR1 is MNHEY and CDR2 SMNVEV (reference sequence). The V gene lost 10 bases and the J gene lost 4 bases, with 16 bases spanning the gap.

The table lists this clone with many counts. The DNA of the CDR3 is TGTGCCACCAAAAAATCGGGCGGGGACACTCAAGAGACCCAGTACTTC. This sequence encodes CATKKSGGDTQETQYF. The chain carries TRBV24-1 and TRBJ2-5; D possibly uses TRBD1 or TRBD2 (6 bases each). The CDR3 is made up of 16 amino acids. The germline V gene has CDR1 KGHDR and CDR2 SFDVKD. V lost 8 bases, J lost 2 bases, and 20 bases lay in between.

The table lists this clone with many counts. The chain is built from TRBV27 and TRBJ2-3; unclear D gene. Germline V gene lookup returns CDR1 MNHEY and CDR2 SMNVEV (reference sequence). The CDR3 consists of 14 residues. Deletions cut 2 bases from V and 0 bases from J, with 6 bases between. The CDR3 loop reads CASSLVTSTDTQYF. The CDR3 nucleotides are TGTGCCAGCAGTTTAGTGACTAGCACAGATACGCAGTATTTT.

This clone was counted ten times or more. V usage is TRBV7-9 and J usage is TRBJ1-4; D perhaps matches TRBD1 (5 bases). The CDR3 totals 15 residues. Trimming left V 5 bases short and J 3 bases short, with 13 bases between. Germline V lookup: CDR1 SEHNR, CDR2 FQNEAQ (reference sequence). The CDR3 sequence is CASSPAGTANEKLFF. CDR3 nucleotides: TGTGCCAGCAGCCCAGCCGGGACCGCTAATGAAAAACTGTTTTTT.

DNA for the CDR3: TGTGCCAGCAGTTACGGAGACTATGGCTACACCTTC. It yields the protein CASSYGDYGYTF. V is TRBV6-2 or TRBV6-3 and J is TRBJ1-2; D is unresolved. Trimming pared 2 bases from V and 3 bases from J, leaving 4 bases between. This CDR3 is 12 amino acids long. Per germline, CDR1 MNHEY and CDR2 SVGEGT.

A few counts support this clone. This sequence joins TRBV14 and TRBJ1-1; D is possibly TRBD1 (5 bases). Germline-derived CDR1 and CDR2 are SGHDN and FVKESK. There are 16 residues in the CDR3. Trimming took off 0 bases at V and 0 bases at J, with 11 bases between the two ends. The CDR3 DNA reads TGTGCCAGCAGCCAAGATCGGGGCAATTTGAACACTGAAGCTTTCTTT. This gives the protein CASSQDRGNLNTEAFF.

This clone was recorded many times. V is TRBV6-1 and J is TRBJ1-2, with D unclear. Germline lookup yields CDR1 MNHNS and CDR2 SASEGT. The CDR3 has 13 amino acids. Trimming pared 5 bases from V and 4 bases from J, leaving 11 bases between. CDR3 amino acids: CASSPDGPYGYTF. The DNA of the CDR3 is TGTGCCAGCAGTCCGGACGGACCCTATGGCTACACCTTC.

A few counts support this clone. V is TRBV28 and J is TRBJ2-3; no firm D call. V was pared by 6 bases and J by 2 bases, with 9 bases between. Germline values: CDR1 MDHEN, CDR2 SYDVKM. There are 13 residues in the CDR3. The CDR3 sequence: CASSLPVTDTQYF. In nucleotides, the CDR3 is TGTGCCAGCAGCCTACCCGTCACAGATACGCAGTATTTT.